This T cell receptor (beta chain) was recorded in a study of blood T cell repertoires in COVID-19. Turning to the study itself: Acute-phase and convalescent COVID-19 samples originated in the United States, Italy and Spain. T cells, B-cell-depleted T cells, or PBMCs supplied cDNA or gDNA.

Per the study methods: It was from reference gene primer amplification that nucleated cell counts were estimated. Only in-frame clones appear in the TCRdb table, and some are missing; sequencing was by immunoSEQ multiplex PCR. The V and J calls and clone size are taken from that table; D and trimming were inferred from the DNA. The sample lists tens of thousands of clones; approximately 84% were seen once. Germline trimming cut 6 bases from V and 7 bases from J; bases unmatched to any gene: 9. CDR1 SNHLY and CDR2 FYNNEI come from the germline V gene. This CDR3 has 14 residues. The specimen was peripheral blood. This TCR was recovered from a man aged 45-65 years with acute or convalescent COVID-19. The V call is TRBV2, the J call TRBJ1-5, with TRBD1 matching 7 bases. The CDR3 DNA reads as TGTGCCAGCAGGGAAACAGGGGTTATGCAGCCCCAGCATTTT. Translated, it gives CASRETGVMQPQHF.